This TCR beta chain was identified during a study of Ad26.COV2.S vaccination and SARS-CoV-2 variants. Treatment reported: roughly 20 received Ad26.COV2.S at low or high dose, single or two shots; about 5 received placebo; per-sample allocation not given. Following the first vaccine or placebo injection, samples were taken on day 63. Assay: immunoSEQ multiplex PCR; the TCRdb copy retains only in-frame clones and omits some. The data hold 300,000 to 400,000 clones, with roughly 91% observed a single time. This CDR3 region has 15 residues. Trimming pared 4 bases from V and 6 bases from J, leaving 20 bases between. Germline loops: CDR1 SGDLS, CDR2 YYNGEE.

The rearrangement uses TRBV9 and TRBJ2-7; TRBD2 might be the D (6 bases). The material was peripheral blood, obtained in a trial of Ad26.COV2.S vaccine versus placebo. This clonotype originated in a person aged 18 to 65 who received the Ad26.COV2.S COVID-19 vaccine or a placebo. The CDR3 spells CASSPPGTGDFEQYF. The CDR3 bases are TGTGCCAGCAGCCCCCCAGGGACGGGGGATTTCGAGCAGTACTTC.